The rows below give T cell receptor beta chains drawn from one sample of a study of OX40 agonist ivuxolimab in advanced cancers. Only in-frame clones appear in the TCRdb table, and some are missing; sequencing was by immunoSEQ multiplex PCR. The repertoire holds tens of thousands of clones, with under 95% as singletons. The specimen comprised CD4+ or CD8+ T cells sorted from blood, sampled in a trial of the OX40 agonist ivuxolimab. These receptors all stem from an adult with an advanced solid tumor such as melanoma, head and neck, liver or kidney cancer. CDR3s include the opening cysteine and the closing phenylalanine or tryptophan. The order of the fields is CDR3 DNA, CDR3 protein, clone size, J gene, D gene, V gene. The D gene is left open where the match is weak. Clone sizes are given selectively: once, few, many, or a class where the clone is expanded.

CDR3nt: TGCGCCAGCAGCTTGACTAGCGGGAGCACAGATACGCAGTATTTT
CDR3aa: CASSLTSGSTDTQYF
abundance: NA
j_gene: TRBJ2-3
d_gene: TRBD2
v_gene: TRBV5-1

CDR3nt: TGCGCCAGCAGCTTCGCCACACAAGTGCCTTTTGGTAATGAGCAGTTCTTC
CDR3aa: CASSFATQVPFGNEQFF
abundance: NA
j_gene: TRBJ2-1
d_gene: NA
v_gene: TRBV5-1

CDR3nt: TGCGCCAGCAGCTCCGATCCCCCGACAGGGTCTGATACGCAGTATTTT
CDR3aa: CASSSDPPTGSDTQYF
abundance: NA
j_gene: TRBJ2-3
d_gene: TRBD1
v_gene: TRBV5-1

CDR3nt: TGTGCCAGCAGTAACAGGGTGGGCTACACCTTC
CDR3aa: CASSNRVGYTF
abundance: NA
j_gene: TRBJ1-2
d_gene: NA
v_gene: TRBV25-1

CDR3nt: TGTGCCAGCAGGCCTAGTGCCCATGCGGGTACGCAGTATTTT
CDR3aa: CASRPSAHAGTQYF
abundance: NA
j_gene: TRBJ2-3
d_gene: NA
v_gene: TRBV6-5

CDR3nt: TGTGCCAGCAGCGTATGGGTGGTGGAGACCCAGTACTTC
CDR3aa: CASSVWVVETQYF
abundance: NA
j_gene: TRBJ2-5
d_gene: NA
v_gene: TRBV7-6

CDR3nt: TGTGCCAGCAGGTTAACCGGTGGAAGCACTGAAGCTTTCTTT
CDR3aa: CASRLTGGSTEAFF
abundance: NA
j_gene: TRBJ1-1
d_gene: NA
v_gene: TRBV13

CDR3nt: TGTGCCAGCAGTTTCAGGGGTAGGGGCACTGAAGCTTTCTTT
CDR3aa: CASSFRGRGTEAFF
abundance: NA
j_gene: TRBJ1-1
d_gene: NA
v_gene: TRBV28

CDR3nt: TGTGCCAGCAGCAAGAGGGGGAAACTAGCGGGAGGGTCCCGTAGTGATACGCAGTATTTT
CDR3aa: CASSKRGKLAGGSRSDTQYF
abundance: NA
j_gene: TRBJ2-3
d_gene: TRBD2
v_gene: TRBV5-8

CDR3nt: TGTGCCAGCAGTGATTGGGGGAACCAAGAGACCCAGTACTTC
CDR3aa: CASSDWGNQETQYF
abundance: NA
j_gene: TRBJ2-5
d_gene: NA
v_gene: TRBV25-1

CDR3nt: TGCAGCGTGGGACAGGTCTACGAGCAGTACTTC
CDR3aa: CSVGQVYEQYF
abundance: NA
j_gene: TRBJ2-7
d_gene: TRBD1
v_gene: TRBV29-1

CDR3nt: TGTGCCAGCAGCCCAAGTCAGCTCCCGGTAGGGTGGGCCCAGTACTTC
CDR3aa: CASSPSQLPVGWAQYF
abundance: few
j_gene: TRBJ2-5
d_gene: NA
v_gene: TRBV7-9

CDR3nt: TGTGCCAGCTCGACTAGCGGGATACGCGAGCAGTACTTC
CDR3aa: CASSTSGIREQYF
abundance: NA
j_gene: TRBJ2-7
d_gene: TRBD2
v_gene: TRBV2

CDR3nt: TGCGCCAGCAGCTCTACAGTGGAACGGCAGTTCTTC
CDR3aa: CASSSTVERQFF
abundance: NA
j_gene: TRBJ2-1
d_gene: NA
v_gene: TRBV5-1

CDR3nt: TGTGCCAGCAGTAGTTTAGTCGGGGAGCTGTTTTTT
CDR3aa: CASSSLVGELFF
abundance: NA
j_gene: TRBJ2-2
d_gene: NA
v_gene: TRBV28

CDR3nt: TGTGCCAGCAGGCGGTACGGACAGGGTACAGATACGCAGTATTTT
CDR3aa: CASRRYGQGTDTQYF
abundance: NA
j_gene: TRBJ2-3
d_gene: TRBD1
v_gene: TRBV27

CDR3nt: TGCGCCAGCAGCTTGGTGGGGGGCGCGGGCTATGGCTACACCTTC
CDR3aa: CASSLVGGAGYGYTF
abundance: NA
j_gene: TRBJ1-2
d_gene: NA
v_gene: TRBV5-1

CDR3nt: TGTGCCAGCAGCTCCCATCCTTCGAGGGAGCAGTACTTC
CDR3aa: CASSSHPSREQYF
abundance: NA
j_gene: TRBJ2-7
d_gene: NA
v_gene: TRBV7-3

CDR3nt: TGTGCCAGTAGTATGCAGGGGGGCCAAGAGACCCAGTACTTC
CDR3aa: CASSMQGGQETQYF
abundance: NA
j_gene: TRBJ2-5
d_gene: NA
v_gene: TRBV19

CDR3nt: TGTGCCAGCAGCTTGTCGGTGGTAACTAGCGGGAACTACGAGCAGTACTTC
CDR3aa: CASSLSVVTSGNYEQYF
abundance: NA
j_gene: TRBJ2-7
d_gene: TRBD2
v_gene: TRBV5-6

CDR3nt: TGTGCCTCCACCCACTCAGCGGGAGGGGAGACCCAGTACTTC
CDR3aa: CASTHSAGGETQYF
abundance: once
j_gene: TRBJ2-5
d_gene: TRBD2
v_gene: TRBV30

CDR3nt: TGTGCCAGCAGCCCGACTAGCGGGGGAGGGTATACGCAGTATTTT
CDR3aa: CASSPTSGGGYTQYF
abundance: NA
j_gene: TRBJ2-3
d_gene: TRBD2
v_gene: TRBV27

CDR3nt: TGCGCCAGCAGCTTGGTCGGGACTAGCGCTCCCTCCGAGCAGTACTTC
CDR3aa: CASSLVGTSAPSEQYF
abundance: NA
j_gene: TRBJ2-7
d_gene: TRBD2
v_gene: TRBV5-1

CDR3nt: TGTGCCAGCACTCATTTGGAATTCCAGTTCTTC
CDR3aa: CASTHLEFQFF
abundance: NA
j_gene: TRBJ2-1
d_gene: NA
v_gene: TRBV6-6

CDR3nt: TGTGCCAGCAGTCAGGGTTCCTACAATGAGCAGTTCTTC
CDR3aa: CASSQGSYNEQFF
abundance: NA
j_gene: TRBJ2-1
d_gene: NA
v_gene: TRBV27

CDR3nt: TGTGCCATCAGTGATAAACCAGGGGTTTCCTACGAGCAGTACTTC
CDR3aa: CAISDKPGVSYEQYF
abundance: NA
j_gene: TRBJ2-7
d_gene: NA
v_gene: TRBV10-3

CDR3nt: TGCGCCAGCAGTGTCCGGGGCAGGGGCGACGAGCAGTACTTC
CDR3aa: CASSVRGRGDEQYF
abundance: NA
j_gene: TRBJ2-7
d_gene: NA
v_gene: TRBV10-1

CDR3nt: TGTGCCAGCAGGGAGACGGGGGGCCGGGGTAAGTTGCAGTTCTTC
CDR3aa: CASRETGGRGKLQFF
abundance: NA
j_gene: TRBJ2-1
d_gene: NA
v_gene: TRBV28

CDR3nt: TGTGCCAGCAGGTCCCCTCCGGGGGGGTCTTCCTACGAGCAGTACTTC
CDR3aa: CASRSPPGGSSYEQYF
abundance: NA
j_gene: TRBJ2-7
d_gene: TRBD2
v_gene: TRBV28

CDR3nt: TGTGCCAGCAAAGAATGGGACACAGATACGCAGTATTTT
CDR3aa: CASKEWDTDTQYF
abundance: NA
j_gene: TRBJ2-3
d_gene: NA
v_gene: TRBV2

CDR3nt: TGTGCCAGCAGAGAATCCCCTGATCAGCCCCAGCATTTT
CDR3aa: CASRESPDQPQHF
abundance: NA
j_gene: TRBJ1-5
d_gene: NA
v_gene: TRBV2

CDR3nt: TGTGCCAGCAGGTGGTCTAGCGGGGACACCGGGGAGCTGTTTTTT
CDR3aa: CASRWSSGDTGELFF
abundance: once
j_gene: TRBJ2-2
d_gene: TRBD2
v_gene: TRBV7-2

CDR3nt: TGCGCCAGCAGCCAAGGATTGGGTACAACATACCCCTACGAGCAGTACTTC
CDR3aa: CASSQGLGTTYPYEQYF
abundance: NA
j_gene: TRBJ2-7
d_gene: NA
v_gene: TRBV4-3

CDR3nt: TGTGCCTGGAAGCCCGGGACTAGCGGTAACCAAGAGACCCAGTACTTC
CDR3aa: CAWKPGTSGNQETQYF
abundance: once
j_gene: TRBJ2-5
d_gene: TRBD2
v_gene: TRBV30

CDR3nt: TGTGCCAGCAGCTTAGGAACAGGGCGAGGCACCGGGGAGCTGTTTTTT
CDR3aa: CASSLGTGRGTGELFF
abundance: NA
j_gene: TRBJ2-2
d_gene: NA
v_gene: TRBV11-3

CDR3nt: TGTGCCAGCAGAACCAATAGGGATTTAAAGTACTTC
CDR3aa: CASRTNRDLKYF
abundance: NA
j_gene: TRBJ2-7
d_gene: NA
v_gene: TRBV7-2

CDR3nt: TGTGCCAGCAGCGCACAGGGATTCTATGGCTACACCTTC
CDR3aa: CASSAQGFYGYTF
abundance: NA
j_gene: TRBJ1-2
d_gene: NA
v_gene: TRBV9

CDR3nt: TGTGCCAGCAGTACCATGGGGGCAGGGAATGGCTACACCTTC
CDR3aa: CASSTMGAGNGYTF
abundance: NA
j_gene: TRBJ1-2
d_gene: NA
v_gene: TRBV28

CDR3nt: TGTGCCAGCAGTTTCCGGTATGGCTACACCTTC
CDR3aa: CASSFRYGYTF
abundance: NA
j_gene: TRBJ1-2
d_gene: NA
v_gene: TRBV28

CDR3nt: TGTGCCAGCAGCTTGGTGGGGAGCGGCTATGGCTACACCTTC
CDR3aa: CASSLVGSGYGYTF
abundance: NA
j_gene: TRBJ1-2
d_gene: NA
v_gene: TRBV5-6